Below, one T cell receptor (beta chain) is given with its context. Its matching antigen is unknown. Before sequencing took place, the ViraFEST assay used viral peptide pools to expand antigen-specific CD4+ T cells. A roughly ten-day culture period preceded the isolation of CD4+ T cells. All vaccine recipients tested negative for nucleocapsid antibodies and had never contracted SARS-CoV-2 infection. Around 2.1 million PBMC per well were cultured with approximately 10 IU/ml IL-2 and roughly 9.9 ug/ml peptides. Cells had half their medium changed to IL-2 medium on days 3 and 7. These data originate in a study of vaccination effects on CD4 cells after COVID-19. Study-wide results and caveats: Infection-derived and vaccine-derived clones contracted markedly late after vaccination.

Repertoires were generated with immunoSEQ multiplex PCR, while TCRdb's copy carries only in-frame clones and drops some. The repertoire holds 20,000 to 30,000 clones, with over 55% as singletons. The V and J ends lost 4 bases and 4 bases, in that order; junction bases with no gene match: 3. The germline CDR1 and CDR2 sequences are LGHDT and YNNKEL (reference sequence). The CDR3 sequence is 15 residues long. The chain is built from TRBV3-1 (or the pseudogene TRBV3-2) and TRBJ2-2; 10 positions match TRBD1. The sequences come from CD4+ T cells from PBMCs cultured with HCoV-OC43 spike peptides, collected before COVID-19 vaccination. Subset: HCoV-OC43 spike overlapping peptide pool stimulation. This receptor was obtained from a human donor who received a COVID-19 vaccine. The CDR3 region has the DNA TGTGCCAGCAGCCGGGACAGGGGTTTCACCGGGGAGCTGTTTTTT. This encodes CASSRDRGFTGELFF.